Each of the 23 T cell receptor beta chains below was sequenced from the same sample in a study of CD8 T cells in ankylosing spondylitis. Antigen specificity for these receptors is unknown. From the 5' RACE reads, TCRdb called clonotypes with MiXCR, one entry per CDR3 protein. The sample shows more than 400,000 distinct CDR3 sequences, less than 6% of them seen only once. Study results and caveats: Blood of patients with ankylosing spondylitis appeared to be characterized by a TCR beta motif of about 8 highly homologous variants.

Sequenced: blood, either unsorted or a sorted T cell fraction (not recorded which). These receptors were collected from a male donor with ankylosing spondylitis.

Concerning this clonotype: A clone one base away is much larger, so this may be a read error. The chain couples TRBV5-1 to TRBJ1-1; tentative D call: TRBD1 (6 bases). Germline V gives CDR1 SGHRS, CDR2 YFSETQ. Deletions cut 6 bases from V and 1 base from J, with 13 bases between. CDR3 length: 14 amino acids. CDR3 sequence: CASMPQGQNTEAFF. CDR3 coding DNA: TGCGCCAGCATGCCACAGGGCCAGAACACTGAAGCTTTCTTT.

This clonotype was observed many times. The V and J genes are TRBV5-5 and TRBJ2-1; 8 bases are shared with TRBD1. The length of the CDR3 is 15 residues. V lost 4 bases to trimming and J lost 0 bases; unmatched junction nucleotides: 3. Germline loops: CDR1 SGHKS, CDR2 YYEKEE (reference sequence). The CDR3 protein is CASSPGTGSYNEQFF. CDR3 DNA sequence: TGTGCCAGCAGCCCCGGGACAGGCTCCTACAATGAGCAGTTCTTC. The whole variable domain, remainder taken from reference TRBV5-5 and TRBJ2-1, is DAGVTQSPTHLIKTRGQQVTLRCSPISGHKSVSWYQQVLGQGPQFIFQYYEKEERGRGNFPDRFSARQFPNYSSELNVNALLLGDSALYLCASSPGTGSYNEQFFGPGTRLTVL.

This clonotype has at least ten counts. The chain is built from TRBV20-1 and TRBJ2-3; 7 bases line up with TRBD2. V shed 5 bases and J 0 bases; nucleotides not matched to a gene: 8. This CDR3 has 15 amino acids. The germline gives CDR1 DFQATT, CDR2 SNEGSKA (reference sequence). The CDR3 DNA reads as TGCAGTGCTCAGAGGACGGGAGGTAGCACAGATACGCAGTATTTT. Amino acid sequence: CSAQRTGGSTDTQYF.

This clonotype was counted many times. The rearrangement joins TRBV7-2 to TRBJ2-7, with D unclear. V lost 2 bases to trimming and J lost 10 bases, with 18 bases between them. The CDR3 loop spans 14 amino acids. Germline V lookup: CDR1 SGHTA, CDR2 FQGNSA. DNA of the CDR3: TGTGCCAGCAGCTTAATCGGTGGGCTGATGGTTCAGTACTTC. Protein product: CASSLIGGLMVQYF. Variable domain in full (rest from reference TRBV7-2 and TRBJ2-7): GAGVSQSPSNKVTEKGKDVELRCDPISGHTALYWYRQSLGQGLEFLIYFQGNSAPDKSGLPSDRFSAERTGGSVSTLTIQRTQQEDSAVYLCASSLIGGLMVQYFGPGTRLTVT.

This clonotype was counted at least ten times. The chain couples TRBV12-3 or TRBV12-4 to TRBJ1-3, with 8 nucleotides matching TRBD1. Losses at the gene ends were 5 bases for V and 7 bases for J; bases not matched to a gene: 4. CDR3 length: 13 residues. CDR3: CASSAYRGNTIYF. CDR3 nucleotide sequence: TGTGCCAGCAGTGCCTACAGGGGGAACACCATATATTTT.

This clonotype was detected ten times or more. This rearrangement joins TRBV7-9 to TRBJ2-3; D is uncertain. Trimming removed 4 bases from V and 2 bases from J, with 13 bases in between. This CDR3 has 15 residues. The germline gives CDR1 SEHNR, CDR2 FQNEAQ (reference sequence). The CDR3 sequence: CASSSMVYHTDTQYF. CDR3 DNA sequence: TGTGCCAGCAGCTCGATGGTGTACCACACAGATACGCAGTATTTT.

This clonotype was detected many times. V usage is TRBV24-1 and J usage is TRBJ2-3, with TRBD2 identical over 10 bases. This CDR3 contains 17 residues. J lost 4 bases, V lost 3 bases, and 9 bases had no gene match. From germline, CDR1 is KGHDR and CDR2 SFDVKD. The CDR3 protein is CATSDTLSGRLSDTQYF. Here the CDR3 DNA reads TGTGCCACCAGTGATACCCTTAGCGGGAGGCTCTCAGATACGCAGTATTTT.

This chain links TRBV27 with TRBJ2-7, with 7 bases identical to TRBD1. The CDR3 spans 14 residues. Germline V gene lookup returns CDR1 MNHEY and CDR2 SMNVEV (reference sequence). V lost 5 bases to trimming and J lost 4 bases; unmatched junction nucleotides: 8. CDR3 nucleotides: TGTGCCAGCAGTAGGCCAGGGGGTTGGTACGAGCAGTACTTC. It is translated as CASSRPGGWYEQYF.

This chain joins TRBV10-3 and TRBJ2-7; a possible D gene is TRBD2 (6 bases). V lost 3 bases, J lost 2 bases, and 14 bases lay in between. This CDR3 has 15 amino acids. The germline gives CDR1 ENHRY, CDR2 SYGVKD. CDR3 residues: CAISDSAGPPYEQYF. The CDR3 bases are TGTGCCATCAGTGATTCCGCGGGGCCCCCCTACGAGCAGTACTTC.

This clonotype was observed at least ten times. The chain couples TRBV27 to TRBJ2-1; D unresolved. Germline V gene sequence: CDR1 MNHEY, CDR2 SMNVEV (reference sequence). V lost 2 bases and J lost 3, with 8 bases in between. The CDR3 sequence is 14 residues long. The DNA of the CDR3 is TGTGCCAGCAGTTTAGGGCTGAGCTACAATGAGCAGTTCTTC. It is translated as CASSLGLSYNEQFF.

This clonotype was seen many times. The chain combines TRBV20-1 with TRBJ2-7; D uncertain. V was clipped by 4 bases and J by 5 bases, with 9 bases between them. Germline V gene data show CDR1 as DFQATT and CDR2 as SNEGSKA (reference sequence). This CDR3 region has 11 residues. The CDR3 DNA reads TGCAGTGCTAAAAGAAGCAACGAGCAGTACTTC. As protein: CSAKRSNEQYF.

The sample holds many counts of this clonotype. V and J are TRBV11-2 and TRBJ2-3; D gene uncertain. The V and J ends lost 3 bases and 2 bases respectively, with 6 bases between them. The length of the CDR3 is 13 residues. CDR1 SGHAT and CDR2 FQNNGV come from the germline V gene. The CDR3, as DNA: TGTGCCAGCAGCTTTGTCCCCACAGATACGCAGTATTTT. Encoded protein: CASSFVPTDTQYF.

This clonotype was recorded many times. The CDR3 sequence: CASSLGSSGFYGYTF. In DNA form, the CDR3 reads TGTGCCAGCAGCTTAGGGTCTTCGGGATTCTATGGCTACACCTTC. This chain joins TRBV7-2 and TRBJ1-2; no clear D. Per germline, CDR1 SGHTA and CDR2 FQGNSA. The V end lost 1 base, the J end lost 4 bases, and 13 bases lay between the germline ends. CDR3 length equals 15 residues.

This clonotype was detected many times. The CDR3 DNA sequence: TGTGCCAGCAGCCCTCAAACAGGGGCGGGCTATGGCTACACCTTC. Encoded protein: CASSPQTGAGYGYTF. The chain carries TRBV9 and TRBJ1-2; 7 bases line up with TRBD1. Germline values: CDR1 SGDLS, CDR2 YYNGEE. The trim removed 4 bases at V and 4 bases at J, leaving 10 bases unmatched. This CDR3 comprises 15 residues.

This clonotype was found a few times. The genes are TRBV18 and TRBJ2-7; the D gene is possibly TRBD1 (5 bases). Germline CDR1 and CDR2: KGHSH and LQKENI. CDR3 size: 13 residues. The germline V and J ends were trimmed by 2 bases and 7 bases, with 12 bases remaining between them. CDR3 in amino acids: CASSPGATREQYF. The CDR3 coding sequence is TGTGCCAGCTCACCAGGGGCGACGCGGGAGCAGTACTTC.

This clonotype was seen many times. J is TRBJ2-5 and V is TRBV7-3; tentatively, D is TRBD2 (5 bases). Germline V gene data show CDR1 as SGHTA and CDR2 as FQGTGA. V was trimmed by 3 bases and J by 5 bases, leaving 13 bases between them. There are 14 residues in the CDR3. The CDR3 loop reads CASSFSSGWETQYF. DNA for the CDR3: TGTGCCAGCAGCTTCTCCTCGGGGTGGGAGACCCAGTACTTC.

In this sample, this clonotype turned up many times. The chain links TRBV20-1 to TRBJ2-7; no clear D. The length of the CDR3 is 12 residues. Between the trimmed V and J ends, which lost 1 base and 4 bases, there was a span of 8 bases. Germline values: CDR1 DFQATT, CDR2 SNEGSKA (reference sequence). CDR3 in DNA: TGCAGTGCTAGAGGGCGCCTTTACGAGCAGTACTTC. This codes for CSARGRLYEQYF.

This clonotype was observed at least ten times. The rearrangement links TRBV7-9 to TRBJ2-1, with 11 bases aligning to TRBD2. The junction had 8 bases not matched to a gene; V was cut back by 5 bases and J by 8 bases. The CDR3 consists of 15 residues. Looked up from germline, CDR1 is SEHNR and CDR2 is FQNEAQ (reference sequence). The CDR3 here is CASSDSGTSGHEQFF. The CDR3 bases are TGTGCCAGCAGCGACTCCGGGACTAGCGGTCATGAGCAGTTCTTC.

This clonotype was observed many times. The chain couples TRBV6-2 or TRBV6-3 to TRBJ2-7; tentative D call: TRBD1 (6 bases). V was cut by 6 bases and J by 2 bases, with 17 bases left in between. The CDR3 has 15 amino acids. From germline, CDR1 is MNHEY and CDR2 SVGEGT. The CDR3: CASSYRDTLPYEQYF. The CDR3 DNA sequence: TGTGCCAGCAGCTACCGGGACACCCTCCCCTACGAGCAGTACTTC.

This clonotype was detected ten times or more. This chain links TRBV28 with TRBJ2-7; D perhaps matches TRBD2 (6 bases). V shed 6 bases and J shed 3 bases, with 15 bases lying between them. CDR3 length equals 14 residues. Germline CDR1 MDHEN, CDR2 SYDVKM. The CDR3 region is CASSFPGLGYEQYF. The CDR3 nucleotides read TGTGCCAGCAGCTTTCCGGGACTTGGCTACGAGCAGTACTTC.

This clonotype appeared many times. This chain uses TRBV12-3 or TRBV12-4 with TRBJ1-1; 7 nucleotides match TRBD1. CDR3 length equals 15 residues. The V segment lost 4 bases and the J segment 2 bases; nucleotides outside the gene matches: 7. The CDR3 DNA reads TGTGCCAGCAGTTCTTGGGACAGACCAAACACTGAAGCTTTCTTT. The encoded protein is CASSSWDRPNTEAFF.

This chain uses TRBV25-1 with TRBJ2-5; D is perhaps TRBD2 (5 bases). The V gene lost 5 bases and the J gene lost 5 bases, with 12 bases spanning the gap. This CDR3 has 13 amino acids. CDR1 is MGHDK and CDR2 is SYGVNS in the germline V gene. The CDR3 DNA reads TGTGCCAGCAGTCGGCAGTCGGGGGAGACCCAGTACTTC. Translated, it gives CASSRQSGETQYF.

There are many counts of this clonotype. This rearrangement joins TRBV5-1 to TRBJ2-7; possible D gene TRBD1, 6 bases. The germline CDR1 and CDR2 sequences are SGHRS and YFSETQ. The CDR3 consists of 14 residues. Trimming shortened V by 4 bases and J by 4 bases, and 15 bases separated the two germline ends. The CDR3, as DNA: TGCGCCAGCAGCGGAAAAGGGGGAGCGTACGAGCAGTACTTC. Its protein product is CASSGKGGAYEQYF.